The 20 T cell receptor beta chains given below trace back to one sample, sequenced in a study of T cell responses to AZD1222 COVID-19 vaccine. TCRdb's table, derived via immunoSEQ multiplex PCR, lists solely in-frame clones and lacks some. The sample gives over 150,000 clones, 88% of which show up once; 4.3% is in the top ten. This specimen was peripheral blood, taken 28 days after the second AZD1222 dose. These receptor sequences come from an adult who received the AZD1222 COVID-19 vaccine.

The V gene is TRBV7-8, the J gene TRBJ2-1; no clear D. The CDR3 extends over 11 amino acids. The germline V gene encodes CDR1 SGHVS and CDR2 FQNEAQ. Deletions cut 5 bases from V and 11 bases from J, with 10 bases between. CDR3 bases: TGTGCCAGCAGCCTAACAAGGCAGCAGTTCTTC. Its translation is CASSLTRQQFF.

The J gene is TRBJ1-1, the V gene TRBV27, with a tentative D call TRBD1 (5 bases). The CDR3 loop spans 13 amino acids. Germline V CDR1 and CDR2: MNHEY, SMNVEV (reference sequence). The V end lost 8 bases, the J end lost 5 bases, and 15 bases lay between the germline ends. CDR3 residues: CASHQLGGTEAFF. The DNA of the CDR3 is TGTGCCAGCCATCAACTCGGGGGGACTGAAGCTTTCTTT.

CDR3 region: CASSWGVGANVLTF. Written as DNA, the CDR3 is TGTGCCAGCAGCTGGGGGGTCGGGGCCAACGTCCTGACTTTC. The chain uses TRBV7-2 and TRBJ2-6; tentatively, D is TRBD2 (6 bases). Per the germline V gene, CDR1 is SGHTA and CDR2 is FQGNSA. The ends were cut back, 4 bases at V and 4 bases at J, with 8 bases in the middle. The CDR3 loop spans 14 amino acids.

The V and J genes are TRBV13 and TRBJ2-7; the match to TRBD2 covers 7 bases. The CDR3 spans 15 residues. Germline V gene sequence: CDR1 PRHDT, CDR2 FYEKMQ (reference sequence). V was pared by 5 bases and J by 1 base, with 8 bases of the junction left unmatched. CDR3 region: CASSPAGTISYEQYF. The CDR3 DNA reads TGTGCCAGCAGCCCTGCGGGGACTATATCCTACGAGCAGTACTTC.

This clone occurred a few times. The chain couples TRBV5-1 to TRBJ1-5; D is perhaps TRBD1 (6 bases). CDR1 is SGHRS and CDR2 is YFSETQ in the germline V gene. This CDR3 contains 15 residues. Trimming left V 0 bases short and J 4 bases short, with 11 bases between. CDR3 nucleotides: TGCGCCAGCAGCTTGGGGGACATCGGAAATCAGCCCCAGCATTTT. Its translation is CASSLGDIGNQPQHF.

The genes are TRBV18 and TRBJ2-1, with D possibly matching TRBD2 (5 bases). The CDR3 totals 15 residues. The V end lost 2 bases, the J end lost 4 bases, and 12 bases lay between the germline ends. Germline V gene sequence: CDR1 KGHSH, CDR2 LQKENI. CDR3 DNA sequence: TGTGCCAGCTCACCAGAGGGTAGGATATACAATGAGCAGTTCTTC. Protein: CASSPEGRIYNEQFF. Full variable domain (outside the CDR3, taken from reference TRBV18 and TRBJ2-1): NAGVMQNPRHLVRRRGQEARLRCSPMKGHSHVYWYRQLPEEGLKFMVYLQKENIIDESGMPKERFSAEFPKEGPSILRIQQVVRGDSAAYFCASSPEGRIYNEQFFGPGTRLTVL.

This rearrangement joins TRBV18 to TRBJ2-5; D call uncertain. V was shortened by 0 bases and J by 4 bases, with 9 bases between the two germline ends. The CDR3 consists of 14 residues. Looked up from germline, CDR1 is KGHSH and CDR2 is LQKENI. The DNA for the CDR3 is TGTGCCAGCTCACCACCGTCCCGGATAGAGACCCAGTACTTC. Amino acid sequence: CASSPPSRIETQYF.

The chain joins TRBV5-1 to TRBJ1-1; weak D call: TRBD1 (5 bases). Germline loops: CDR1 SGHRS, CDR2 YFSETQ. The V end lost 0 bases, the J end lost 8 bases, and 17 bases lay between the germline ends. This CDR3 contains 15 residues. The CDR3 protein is CASSLAKGRPSEAFF. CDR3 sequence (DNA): TGCGCCAGCAGCTTGGCTAAGGGACGCCCGTCGGAAGCTTTCTTT.

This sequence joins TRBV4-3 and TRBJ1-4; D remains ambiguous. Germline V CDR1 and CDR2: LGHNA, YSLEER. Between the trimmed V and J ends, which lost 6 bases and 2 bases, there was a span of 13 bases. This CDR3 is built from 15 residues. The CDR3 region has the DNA TGCGCCAGCAGGCGTATAAAGGCGACTAATGAAAAACTGTTTTTT. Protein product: CASRRIKATNEKLFF.

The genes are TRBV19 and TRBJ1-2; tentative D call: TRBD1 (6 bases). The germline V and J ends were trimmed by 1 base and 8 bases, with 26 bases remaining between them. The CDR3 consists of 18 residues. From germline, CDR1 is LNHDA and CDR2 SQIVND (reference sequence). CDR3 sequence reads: CASSIGTARSLTGAGYTF. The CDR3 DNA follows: TGTGCCAGTAGTATAGGGACAGCAAGAAGTCTTACTGGGGCCGGCTACACCTTC. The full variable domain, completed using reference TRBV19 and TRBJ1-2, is DGGITQSPKYLFRKEGQNVTLSCEQNLNHDAMYWYRQDPGQGLRLIYYSQIVNDFQKGDIAEGYSVSREKKESFPLTVTSAQKNPTAFYLCASSIGTARSLTGAGYTFGSGTRLTVV.

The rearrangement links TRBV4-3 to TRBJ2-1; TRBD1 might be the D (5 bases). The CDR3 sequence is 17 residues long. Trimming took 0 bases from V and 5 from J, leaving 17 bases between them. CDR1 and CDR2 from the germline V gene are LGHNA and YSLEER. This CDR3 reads CASSQDSGIEVNNEQFF. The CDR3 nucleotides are TGCGCCAGCAGCCAAGATTCAGGGATCGAGGTTAACAATGAGCAGTTCTTC.

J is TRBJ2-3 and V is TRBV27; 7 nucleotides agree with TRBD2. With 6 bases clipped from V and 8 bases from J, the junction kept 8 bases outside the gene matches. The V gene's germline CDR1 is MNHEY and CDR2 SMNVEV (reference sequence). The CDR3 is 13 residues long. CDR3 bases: TGTGCCAGCAGGCTTGGGCCGGGGGGTACGCAGTATTTT. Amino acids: CASRLGPGGTQYF.

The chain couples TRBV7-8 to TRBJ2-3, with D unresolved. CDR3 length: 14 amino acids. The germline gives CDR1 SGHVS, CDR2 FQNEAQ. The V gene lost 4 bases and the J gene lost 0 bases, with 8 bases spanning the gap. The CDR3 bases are TGTGCCAGCAGCTATACAAGGAGCACAGATACGCAGTATTTT. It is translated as CASSYTRSTDTQYF.

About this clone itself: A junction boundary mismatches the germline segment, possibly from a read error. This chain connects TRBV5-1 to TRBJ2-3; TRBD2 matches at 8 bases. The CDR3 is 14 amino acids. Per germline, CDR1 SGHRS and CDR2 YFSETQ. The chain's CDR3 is CARSYGGAGDTQYF. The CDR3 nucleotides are TGCGCCCGCAGCTACGGGGGGGCGGGAGATACGCAGTATTTT.

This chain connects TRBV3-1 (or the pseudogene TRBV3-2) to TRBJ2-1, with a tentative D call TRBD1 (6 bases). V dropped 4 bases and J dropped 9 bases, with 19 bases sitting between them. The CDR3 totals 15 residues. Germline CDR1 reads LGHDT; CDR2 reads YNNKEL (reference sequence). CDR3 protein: CASSPPGQRGAEQFF. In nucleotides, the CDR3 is TGTGCCAGCAGCCCTCCGGGACAACGGGGCGCTGAGCAGTTCTTC.

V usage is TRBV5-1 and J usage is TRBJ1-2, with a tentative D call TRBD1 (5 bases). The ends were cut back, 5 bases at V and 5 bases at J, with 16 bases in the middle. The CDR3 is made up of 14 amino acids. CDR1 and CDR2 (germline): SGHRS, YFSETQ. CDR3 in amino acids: CASSRSTETYGYTF. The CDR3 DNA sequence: TGCGCCAGCAGTCGCTCGACAGAGACTTATGGCTACACCTTC.

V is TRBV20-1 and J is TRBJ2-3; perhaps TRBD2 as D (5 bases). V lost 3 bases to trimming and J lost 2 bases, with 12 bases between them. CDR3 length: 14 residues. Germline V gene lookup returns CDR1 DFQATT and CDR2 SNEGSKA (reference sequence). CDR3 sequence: CSASYQRNTDTQYF. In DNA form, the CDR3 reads TGCAGTGCTAGTTACCAGCGGAACACAGATACGCAGTATTTT.

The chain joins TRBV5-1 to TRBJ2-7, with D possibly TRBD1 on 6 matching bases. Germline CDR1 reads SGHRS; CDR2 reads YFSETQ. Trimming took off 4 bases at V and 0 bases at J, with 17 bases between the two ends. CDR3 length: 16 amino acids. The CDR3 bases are TGCGCCAGCAGCACCGCGGGCCGGGACATCTCCTACGAGCAGTACTTC. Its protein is CASSTAGRDISYEQYF.

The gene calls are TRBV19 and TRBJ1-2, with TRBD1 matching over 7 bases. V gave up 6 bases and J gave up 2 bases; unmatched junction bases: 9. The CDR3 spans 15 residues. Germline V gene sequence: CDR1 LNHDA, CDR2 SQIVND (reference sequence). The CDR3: CASRSGGLANYGYTF. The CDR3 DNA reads TGTGCCAGTAGGTCAGGGGGATTGGCCAACTATGGCTACACCTTC.

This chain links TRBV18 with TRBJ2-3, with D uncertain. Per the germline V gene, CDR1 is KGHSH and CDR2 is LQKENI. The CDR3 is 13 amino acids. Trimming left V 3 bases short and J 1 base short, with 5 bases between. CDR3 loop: CASSPVGTDTQYF. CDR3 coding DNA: TGTGCCAGCTCACCGGTGGGCACAGATACGCAGTATTTT.